Listed here are 6 T cell receptor beta chains from one sample, sequenced in a study of shared clonotypes between healthy human individuals. TCRdb keeps only in-frame clones here, not all; method: immunoSEQ multiplex PCR. The sample has 2.5 million or so clones; more than 90% are singletons. Sample: naive CD4+ T cells sorted from blood. Subset of the sample: CD45RA+ positively selected. These receptors all come from a man aged 18 to 29 in good health.

The genes are TRBV5-1 and TRBJ1-2; 8 nucleotides match TRBD1. The V gene's germline CDR1 is SGHRS and CDR2 YFSETQ. V trimming: 1 base; J trimming: 5 bases; junction bases outside the gene matches: 4. CDR3 length: 14 residues. The CDR3: CASSLSQGVYGYTF. The CDR3 DNA sequence: TGCGCCAGCAGCTTGTCACAGGGGGTTTATGGCTACACCTTC.

This chain joins TRBV7-9 and TRBJ1-6; D possibly corresponds to TRBD1 (6 bases). The V and J ends lost 5 bases and 5 bases respectively, with 13 bases between them. The CDR3 contains 15 residues. The germline gives CDR1 SEHNR, CDR2 FQNEAQ (reference sequence). The CDR3 sequence is CASSRRQGNNSPLHF. CDR3 nucleotides: TGTGCCAGCAGCCGCCGGCAGGGGAATAATTCACCCCTCCACTTT. The variable domain in full, with the rest retrieved from reference TRBV7-9 and TRBJ1-6, is DTGVSQNPRHKITKRGQNVTFRCDPISEHNRLYWYRQTLGQGPEFLTYFQNEAQLEKSRLLSDRFSAERPKGSFSTLEIQRTEQGDSAMYLCASSRRQGNNSPLHFGNGTRLTVT.

The J gene is TRBJ1-6, the V gene TRBV5-1, with 11 bases matching TRBD1. The CDR3 contains 14 residues. Germline loops: CDR1 SGHRS, CDR2 YFSETQ. Trimming cost V 0 bases and J 14 bases; bases outside gene matches: 4. The CDR3 region is CASSLDGDRGTLHF. CDR3 nucleotides: TGCGCCAGCAGCTTGGATGGGGACAGGGGGACCCTCCACTTT.

This chain links TRBV19 with TRBJ1-5; 9 bases are shared with TRBD1. The germline V gene has CDR1 LNHDA and CDR2 SQIVND (reference sequence). The CDR3 is 15 amino acids. Trimming removed 2 bases from V and 6 bases from J; junction bases left unmatched: 5. The CDR3 region has the DNA TGTGCCAGTAGTATACCCCACAGGGGGCTTCAGCCCCAGCATTTT. Translating it yields CASSIPHRGLQPQHF. Drawing the rest from reference TRBV19 and TRBJ1-5, the complete variable domain is DGGITQSPKYLFRKEGQNVTLSCEQNLNHDAMYWYRQDPGQGLRLIYYSQIVNDFQKGDIAEGYSVSREKKESFPLTVTSAQKNPTAFYLCASSIPHRGLQPQHFGDGTRLSIL.

This clone was recorded once. The rearrangement links TRBV2 to TRBJ1-2, with D tentatively TRBD1 (5 bases). Trimming took off 7 bases at V and 10 bases at J, with 16 bases between the two ends. Germline V gene data show CDR1 as SNHLY and CDR2 as FYNNEI. The CDR3 extends over 12 amino acids. CDR3 sequence reads: CASTQGVQYYTF. CDR3 nucleotides: TGTGCCAGCACTCAAGGGGTACAGTACTACACCTTC.

The gene calls are TRBV10-2 and TRBJ2-3, with 9 bases aligning to TRBD1. CDR3 length: 14 residues. J was trimmed by 5 bases and V by 7 bases; bases with no gene match: 7. Germline values: CDR1 WSHSY, CDR2 SAAADI. CDR3 nucleotide sequence: TGCGCCAGCACCACGGGACAGGGCAGAGATACGCAGTATTTT. Protein product: CASTTGQGRDTQYF.